This T cell receptor beta chain was profiled in a study of STAT3 mutations in large granular lymphocyte leukemia. Looked up from germline, CDR1 is SGHAT and CDR2 is FQNNGV. V shed 4 bases and J shed 11 bases, with 12 bases lying between them. The CDR3 is 11 residues long. This clone came up once. As yet, its antigen is unknown. General study results and limits: Every T-cell large granular lymphocyte leukemia patient had at least one immunodominant TCR beta clonotype. Variable sampling intervals and differing treatment regimens complicated linking therapy response to TCR clonal burden changes. Some patients had persisting codominant clonotypes that could mask small clones. Clonal expansion was inferred from samples taken at other timepoints. In about 30% of the 18 patients, new TCR clonotypes emerged after therapy.

Assay: immunoSEQ multiplex PCR; the TCRdb copy retains only in-frame clones and omits some. Among 20,000 or so clones listed, around 92% were seen once. The chain recombines TRBV11-2 with TRBJ2-7, with D maybe TRBD1 (5 bases). Material: peripheral blood mononuclear cells. This TCR came from a man aged 60-69 years with T-cell large granular lymphocyte leukemia. Some clones in this sample may be carry-over from other donors' samples. The CDR3 DNA reads as TGTGCCAGCAGCTCGCTGGGGCTAAAGTACTTC. It yields the protein CASSSLGLKYF.